This TCR beta chain was sequenced during a study of T-cell memory formation after mild COVID-19. About the research overall: TCR clusters largely stayed donor specific.

Trimming stripped 4 bases from V and 4 bases from J, with 12 bases between. This CDR3 has 13 residues. Germline CDR1 reads SGHRS; CDR2 reads YFSETQ. Study conclusions and caveats: The finding that pre-infection memory included some responding clones suggested that cross-reactive memory joined. CD4+ bias marked clones expanding day 15 to 37, unlike balanced contracting clones. Mainly in CM and EM were contracting CD4+ clones; CD8+ were in EMRA.

TCRdb processed the 5' RACE reads anew with MiXCR; each CDR3 protein has one entry. Altogether under 600,000 distinct CDR3 sequences are present, less than 25% being singletons, with the ten largest covering roughly 8.3%. About this clonotype itself: The antigen remains unidentified.

This TCR came from an adult woman who had mild COVID-19 (a few samples of this study predate the infection). Cell type and time point are not known. The specimen sequenced was PBMCs or a T cell subset sorted from them (not recorded which). The gene calls are TRBV5-1 and TRBJ2-7; D uncertain. The CDR3 coding sequence is TGCGCCAGCAGCACCACTTTAGGGTACGAGCAGTACTTC. It translates to CASSTTLGYEQYF.